This TCR beta chain was retrieved from a study of OX40 agonist ivuxolimab in advanced cancers. Study-wide background: Three partial responders included one hepatocellular carcinoma patient and two cutaneous melanoma patients.

TCRdb's table, derived via immunoSEQ multiplex PCR, lists solely in-frame clones and lacks some. The repertoire has 45,000 to 50,000 clones, approximately 91% of them found once; the top ten carry over 15%. This clone was observed once. The CDR3 loop spans 16 amino acids. The germline V gene encodes CDR1 GTSNPN and CDR2 SVGIG (reference sequence). Trimming stripped 3 bases from V and 2 bases from J, with 17 bases between. This chain joins TRBV30 and TRBJ1-5; D is unclear. Sequenced here: CD4+ or CD8+ T cells sorted from blood, sampled in a trial of the OX40 agonist ivuxolimab. The TCR originated in an adult with an advanced solid tumor such as melanoma, head and neck, liver or kidney cancer. This CDR3 reads CAWSDKGGVGNQPQHF. The CDR3 DNA reads TGTGCCTGGAGCGATAAGGGAGGTGTGGGCAATCAGCCCCAGCATTTT.